The 10 T cell receptor beta chains below all came from one sample that was sequenced in a study of CD8 T cells in Susac syndrome (dated by TCRdb to about 2019). Library creation used the immunoSEQ multiplex PCR assay. RNA was extracted using the RNeasy kit, and roughly 0.45 to 1 ug of the RNA was reverse transcribed with random hexamers. TCRdb ran its own pipeline on the public reads, namely fastp trimming at Q25 and MiXCR clone calling, and kept in-frame beta chains. Identical CDR3 protein sequences are pooled into one entry, listed with their most common genes and DNA. Here the sample has about 240,000 distinct CDR3 sequences; roughly 95% occur a single time. Jointly, the top ten make up 0.1% of the sample. The sample taken for sequencing was CD4+ T cells from PBMCs. All receptors derive from a human donor with Susac syndrome.

This clonotype was observed a few times. The genes are TRBV11-2 and TRBJ2-3, with D possibly being TRBD1 (5 bases). Germline loops: CDR1 SGHAT, CDR2 FQNNGV. The CDR3 length is 13 residues. The V and J ends lost 1 base and 4 bases respectively, with 6 bases between them. This CDR3 is CASSLGGADTQYF. The CDR3, as DNA: TGTGCCAGCAGCTTAGGGGGCGCAGATACGCAGTATTTT.

The rearrangement joins TRBV29-1 to TRBJ2-7; D not resolved. The CDR3 runs to 13 residues. V lost 2 bases and J 7 bases, leaving 15 bases between the germline ends. Germline lookup yields CDR1 SQVTM and CDR2 ANQGSEA. The CDR3 sequence is CSVEREAQSEQYF. The CDR3 DNA reads as TGCAGCGTTGAAAGAGAAGCACAGAGTGAGCAGTACTTC.

The CDR3 loop reads CASSPGSLSAFF. In DNA form, the CDR3 reads TGTGCCAGCAGCCCAGGGTCCCTGAGCGCTTTCTTT. This rearrangement joins TRBV3-1 to TRBJ1-1; TRBD1 is a possible D gene (5 bases). Germline-derived CDR1 and CDR2 are LGHDT and YNNKEL (reference sequence). V lost 4 bases, J lost 11 bases, and 14 bases lay in between. This CDR3 is 12 amino acids long.

The rearrangement uses TRBV3-1 and TRBJ2-1; 11 bases are a match to TRBD2. The length of the CDR3 is 13 residues. The V gene end was trimmed by 8 bases and the J gene end by 12 bases; junction bases not matched to a gene: 9. CDR1 LGHDT and CDR2 YNNKEL come from the germline V gene (reference sequence). The CDR3 nucleotides are TGTGCCAGCTCTATAGCGGGAGGGCCCCGGCAGTTCTTC. Encoded protein: CASSIAGGPRQFF.

This clonotype came up once. J is TRBJ1-1 and V is TRBV25-1, with 7 bases identical to TRBD1. Trimming cost V 7 bases and J 3 bases; bases outside gene matches: 5. The CDR3 covers 13 residues. The V gene's germline CDR1 is MGHDK and CDR2 SYGVNS. The CDR3 DNA follows: TGTGCCAGCATGCGACAGGGCCACACTGAAGCTTTCTTT. This translates into CASMRQGHTEAFF.

The rearrangement links TRBV29-1 to TRBJ2-5; possible D gene TRBD1, 6 bases. This CDR3 is built from 13 residues. Germline CDR1 reads SQVTM; CDR2 reads ANQGSEA. Trimming took 1 base from V and 2 from J, leaving 8 bases between them. The CDR3 coding sequence is TGCAGCGTTGAAGTAGGGGGACAAGAGACCCAGTACTTC. Amino acid sequence: CSVEVGGQETQYF.

The rearrangement uses TRBV20-1 and TRBJ1-5; D may be TRBD1 (5 bases). Trimming removed 1 base at V and 4 bases at J, with 8 bases between. Germline V CDR1 and CDR2: DFQATT, SNEGSKA (reference sequence). This CDR3 has 13 amino acids. The CDR3, as DNA: TGCAGTGCTAGAGCGGGGCAAAATCAGCCCCAGCATTTT. Translated, it gives CSARAGQNQPQHF.

This clonotype has only one observation. The chain carries TRBV23-1 and TRBJ2-1; D unresolved. TRBV23-1 belongs to the ORF category, with a function that is uncertain. The CDR3 has 9 amino acids. V was pared by 6 bases and J by 9 bases, with 3 bases between. The CDR3 bases are TGCGCCAGCAGCGGTGAGCAGTTCTTC. Protein: CASSGEQFF.

V usage is TRBV10-3 and J usage is TRBJ2-5; D remains ambiguous. Germline assignment: CDR1 ENHRY and CDR2 SYGVKD. The CDR3 loop spans 15 amino acids. The V end was cut by 0 bases, the J end by 2 bases, with 10 bases between. Written as DNA, the CDR3 is TGTGCCATCAGTGAGTCAACCAACCTACAAGAGACCCAGTACTTC. As protein: CAISESTNLQETQYF.

This rearrangement joins TRBV6-5 to TRBJ2-1; 8 bases align to TRBD2. V trimming: 2 bases; J trimming: 3 bases; junction bases outside the gene matches: 6. This CDR3 has 16 amino acids. Germline loops: CDR1 MNHEY, CDR2 SVGAGI. The CDR3 DNA reads as TGTGCCAGCAGTTACGCGGGGGGAAGAATCTACAATGAGCAGTTCTTC. It specifies CASSYAGGRIYNEQFF.